These 2 T cell receptor beta chains were all obtained from the same sample, sequenced in a study of early T cells in non-severe SARS-CoV-2 infection. Using its own MiXCR run on the 5' RACE reads, TCRdb lists one record per CDR3 protein. The sample lists approximately 49,000 distinct CDR3 sequences; 10% to 15% were seen once. Material: whole blood. Receptors originate from an adult who was a healthcare worker with PCR-confirmed SARS-CoV-2 infection or an uninfected control (not recorded which).

Many counts were recorded for this clonotype. The chain has TRBV7-9 and TRBJ1-2; D remains ambiguous. The CDR3 totals 16 residues. CDR1 is SEHNR, CDR2 FQNEAQ, per germline (reference sequence). V gave up 6 bases and J gave up 7 bases, with 24 bases separating them. Here the CDR3 DNA reads TGTGCCAGCAGTTTAATTGGGTGGAGGGCGCAGCCTGGCTACACCTTC. This gives the protein CASSLIGWRAQPGYTF.

This clonotype has just a few counts. This rearrangement joins TRBV20-1 to TRBJ2-7, with 7 bases identical to TRBD2. There are 13 residues in the CDR3. V lost 7 bases and J lost 3; bases outside the gene matches: 9. The germline gives CDR1 DFQATT, CDR2 SNEGSKA (reference sequence). The DNA of the CDR3 is TGCAGTGGTGGGGCTGGCGGGGGCTACGAGCAGTACTTC. Amino acid sequence: CSGGAGGGYEQYF.